This T cell receptor (beta chain) came from a study of robustness of blood B and T cell sequencing (dated by TCRdb to 2016 to 2019). Study-level background: The study was designed to determine how much peripheral blood is required to reliably characterize an individual's TCRbeta and IgG repertoires. Each of the approximately 11 independently drawn blood samples had its TCRbeta and IgG repertoires measured. Two replicate TCRbeta cDNA libraries were prepared from one shared RNA pool from a single 10 ml draw, serving as technical replicates.

Comment on this clonotype: Its cognate antigen has yet to be identified. No much larger clone exists at a distance of one base, and base qualities are not known.

Trimming takes 6 bases off V and 1 base off J; junction bases not matched to a gene: 12. The CDR3 holds 16 amino acids from the cysteine to the phenylalanine. The DNA shown is the 48-base CDR3, in frame from base 1. Study-level results and caveats: Every single 10 ml sample contained the 1,000 most abundant TCRbeta clonotypes from the pooled draws. Evidence of cross-contamination, likely resulting from batch processing, was observed in one pair of TCRbeta libraries, and the UMI-sequence pairs shared between the two libraries were removed. Coverage of the top 10,000 TCRbeta clonotypes approached saturation when 3 or 4 tubes (about 27-45 ml blood) were combined. Immediate fractionation was required for EDTA tubes, so the use of EDTA tubes in multi-site collections was limited. Overlap of rare TCRbeta clonotypes did not improve with pooling tubes, implying much larger blood volumes would be needed to capture them. When technical replicate libraries were compared, roughly 95% of the top 10,000 TCRbeta clonotypes in one library also turned up in the other. The TCRbeta rarefaction curves did not fully level off, which suggests either under-sequencing or many low-abundance clonotypes.

TCRbeta repertoires were quantified from mRNA rather than genomic DNA, which captures expressed receptors. Without any cell sorting, leukocytes from the buffy coat were collected into Trizol, and RNA was extracted using the Direct-zol RNA MiniPrep Plus kit. To separate plasma, buffy coat and red blood cells, EDTA blood tubes were immediately centrifuged at 4 degrees C. The library relied on PCR. The reads were generated on an Illumina MiSeq. SMARTScribe reverse transcriptase and a 5' template-switch oligo, by which a universal priming site was added, were used for cDNA synthesis. Each cDNA molecule was tagged by a 12-nucleotide random unique molecular identifier (UMI) carried on the template-switch oligo. Chain-specific reverse primers targeted TCRbeta transcripts during reverse transcription. Leftover template-switch adapters were removed by uracil DNA glycosylase treatment, and cDNA was purified using a Qiagen MinElute kit. For the first PCR, KAPA HiFi HotStart ReadyMix was used for around 25 cycles, with amplification split across four 50 ul reactions containing step-out primers. Before any further amplification, the products of the first-round PCR were gel-purified. Illumina Nextera adapters were attached in a second roughly 8-cycle PCR, after which libraries were purified and pooled. The UMI barcode for each TCRbeta molecule was captured by a 50-nucleotide 5' read. The original pipeline was this. Using the MIGEC toolkit, reads were grouped by UMI into consensus reads. PEAR was used to merge forward and reverse consensus reads, producing the final reads. Identical UMI-sequence pairs found in more than one library were treated as cross-sample contamination and removed by a custom decontamination script. V(D)J assignment and CDR3 extraction were performed with MIGMAP, a wrapper around IgBLAST. A TCR clonotype was defined by an identical V gene, J gene and CDR3 amino acid sequence; no sequencing was done for CDR1 and CDR2. Clones were called with MiXCR by TCRdb after fastp trimmed the public reads at Q25, and only in-frame beta chains were retained. CDR3 protein duplicates are merged, each entry listing the most common genes and DNA. These V and J calls originate from TCRdb's pipeline instead of the authors' own analysis. A total of some 3,600 distinct CDR3 sequences appear in this sample, 56% of them only once. Clones ranked in the top ten supply 25% to 30% of the sample.

The sequence was collected from a human donor in good health. This chain is built from TRBV12-3 or TRBV12-4 and TRBJ2-7; the junction holds 7 bases that match TRBD1. The sequenced sample was peripheral blood. CDR3 region: CASSFANRDRSYEQYF. The DNA reads TGTGCCAGCAGCTTCGCCAACCGGGACAGATCCTACGAGCAGTACTTC.